These T cell receptor beta chains were read from a single sample in a study of cytomegalovirus exposure and HLA in healthy donors. Sequencing was performed with immunoSEQ multiplex PCR; in TCRdb, only in-frame clones are kept and a portion is missing. Of about 150,000 clones in the sample, 70% to 80% were seen once. Sample: PBMCs. Receptors originate from a man aged 25-40 years in good health and CMV-seronegative. Each CDR3 is given with its conserved first and last residue. D genes are given only for firm matches. Size is stated for part of the rows, as once, few or many counts, or as a class when the clone is expanded.

v_gene: TRBV13; d_gene: TRBD2; j_gene: TRBJ2-7; abundance: NA; CDR3aa: CASSVRRLAVYEQYF; CDR3nt: TGTGCCAGCAGTGTACGTCGGCTAGCGGTCTACGAGCAGTACTTC
v_gene: TRBV6-6; d_gene: TRBD1; j_gene: TRBJ2-1; abundance: NA; CDR3aa: CASRDVDRSDNEQFF; CDR3nt: TGTGCCAGCAGGGACGTGGACAGGTCGGACAATGAGCAGTTCTTC
v_gene: TRBV28; d_gene: TRBD2; j_gene: TRBJ2-5; abundance: NA; CDR3aa: CASSRTSGGQETQYF; CDR3nt: TGTGCCAGCAGTCGGACTAGCGGGGGCCAAGAGACCCAGTACTTC
v_gene: TRBV7-8; d_gene: NA; j_gene: TRBJ2-2; abundance: NA; CDR3aa: CASSLARWGSDTGELFF; CDR3nt: TGTGCCAGCAGCTTAGCCAGGTGGGGCAGTGACACCGGGGAGCTGTTTTTT
v_gene: TRBV9; d_gene: TRBD2; j_gene: TRBJ2-1; abundance: NA; CDR3aa: CASSSRLAGEVYEQFF; CDR3nt: TGTGCCAGCAGCTCGAGACTAGCGGGAGAGGTCTATGAGCAGTTCTTC
v_gene: TRBV30; d_gene: TRBD2; j_gene: TRBJ2-7; abundance: NA; CDR3aa: CAWSTGTSYEQYF; CDR3nt: TGTGCCTGGAGTACGGGGACTAGCTACGAGCAGTACTTC
v_gene: TRBV11-2; d_gene: NA; j_gene: TRBJ2-7; abundance: NA; CDR3aa: CASRKGFANYEQYF; CDR3nt: TGTGCCAGCAGAAAGGGGTTTGCCAACTACGAGCAGTACTTC
v_gene: TRBV29-1; d_gene: NA; j_gene: TRBJ2-7; abundance: few; CDR3aa: CSVEVTAGATAQQYF; CDR3nt: TGCAGCGTTGAAGTAACCGCGGGGGCGACAGCCCAGCAGTACTTC
v_gene: TRBV5-1; d_gene: NA; j_gene: TRBJ1-2; abundance: NA; CDR3aa: CASSLTGGHGYTF; CDR3nt: TGCGCCAGCAGCTTGACGGGGGGCCATGGCTACACCTTC
v_gene: TRBV19; d_gene: TRBD1; j_gene: TRBJ2-5; abundance: NA; CDR3aa: CASRMTGGLETQYF; CDR3nt: TGTGCCAGTAGGATGACAGGGGGATTAGAGACCCAGTACTTC